These 10 T cell receptor beta chains were all obtained from the same sample, sequenced in a study of T cell clonality in common variable immunodeficiency. TCRdb's copy holds only in-frame clones and misses some; the assay was immunoSEQ multiplex PCR. The sample yields under 35,000 clones, without any singletons. The sequenced sample consisted of peripheral blood mononuclear cells. The receptors come from a person aged 18-69 years in good health.

This clone has at least ten counts. The CDR3 end falls 3 residues outside the read, so it is completed with the germline J gene. V and J are TRBV29-1 and TRBJ1-2; D may be TRBD1 (5 bases). Trimming stripped 7 bases from V and 7 bases from J, with 10 bases between. Germline V gene sequence: CDR1 SQVTM, CDR2 ANQGSEA. The CDR3 length is 10 residues. The DNA read from the CDR3 is TGCAGCGACGACAGTAGTGGC. Its translation: CSDDSSG. The entire CDR3 protein reads CSDDSSGYTF.

This clone was detected many times. The sequenced CDR3 bases are TGTGCCAGTAGTCCTAGGGGAAACAGGGGGCTCGAAAAA. It encodes CASSPRGNRGLEK. The full-length CDR3 reads as CASSPRGNRGLEKLFF. V is TRBV19 and J is TRBJ1-4; 9 bases fit TRBD1. The CDR3 end lies 3 residues beyond the end of the read and is filled in from the germline J gene. The germline V gene encodes CDR1 LNHDA and CDR2 SQIVND (reference sequence). Trimming at V came to 5 bases and at J to 8 bases, leaving 12 bases not matched to a gene. The CDR3 is made up of 16 amino acids.

In its sample, this clone was seen many times. The read falls 3 residues short of the CDR3 end, and the missing part is taken from the germline J gene. The chain recombines TRBV19 with TRBJ2-5; 9 bases line up with TRBD1. Germline values: CDR1 LNHDA, CDR2 SQIVND (reference sequence). The CDR3 is 13 amino acids. Trimming removed 4 bases from V and 3 bases from J; junction bases left unmatched: 0. The CDR3 DNA, read in part, is TGTGCCAGTAGTAGGGACAGGGAAGAGACC. This translates into CASSRDREET. The full CDR3 protein is CASSRDREETQYF.

At least ten counts were recorded for this clone. Sequencing ends 3 residues short of the CDR3 end; the germline J gene provides the rest. The chain has TRBV23-1 and TRBJ1-5; 7 bases fit TRBD1. TRBV23-1 is noted as an ORF with a role that remains uncertain. The V and J ends lost 0 bases and 4 bases, in that order; junction bases with no gene match: 9. The CDR3 spans 17 residues. The part of the CDR3 DNA that was read is TGCGCCAGCAGTCAATCGTCCCGAGACAGGGAGAATCAGCCC. It codes for CASSQSSRDRENQP. The whole CDR3 sequence is CASSQSSRDRENQPQHF.

This clone was detected ten times or more. The missing CDR3 end, 3 residues past where the read stops, is filled in from the germline J gene. This chain links TRBV5-4 with TRBJ2-4; 11 bases align to TRBD2. Germline CDR1 SGHNT, CDR2 YYREEE (reference sequence). The CDR3 is made up of 15 amino acids. The CDR3 here is CASSIAGGFQETQYF. The sequenced part of the CDR3 DNA is TGTGCCAGCAGCATAGCGGGGGGGTTCCAAGAGACT. The full variable domain, with the rest looked up from reference TRBV5-4 and TRBJ2-4, is ETGVTQSPTHLIKTRGQQVTLRCSSQSGHNTVSWYQQALGQGPQFIFQYYREEENGRGNFPPRFSGLQFPNYSSELNVNALELDDSALYLCASSIAGGFQETQYFGAGTRLSVL.

CDR3 bases read: TGTGCCAGCAGGGCTAGCGGGGACAATGAC. Its protein is CASRASGDND. The full CDR3 protein is CASRASGDNDYTF. V and J are TRBV6-2 or TRBV6-3 and TRBJ1-2; maybe TRBD1 (6 bases). The CDR3 is cut off 3 residues early in the read; its end comes from the germline J gene. CDR3 length: 13 residues. Looked up from germline, CDR1 is MNHEY and CDR2 is SVGEGT.

This clone was seen at least ten times. The CDR3 is cut off 3 residues early in the read; its end comes from the germline J gene. This sequence joins TRBV18 and TRBJ2-5; D is ambiguous. The CDR3 sequence is 17 residues long. V lost 3 bases, J lost 2 bases, and 19 bases lay in between. The germline V gene encodes CDR1 KGHSH and CDR2 LQKENI. The CDR3 loop is CASSPRLGTTIQETQYF. The sequenced part of the CDR3 DNA is TGTGCCAGCTCACCCAGGCTCGGCACCACGATTCAAGAGACC.

Of note for this clone: The CDR3 extends 3 residues past the end of the read, so its final part is completed from the germline J gene. This sequence joins TRBV2 and TRBJ2-3; D is possibly TRBD2 (5 bases). Germline V gene sequence: CDR1 SNHLY, CDR2 FYNNEI. CDR3 length equals 12 residues. Trimming shortened V by 8 bases and J by 5 bases, and 11 bases separated the two germline ends. The sequenced CDR3 bases are TGTGCCAGCGGGCTAGCCAGAGATACG. Encoded protein: CASGLARDT. The whole CDR3 is CASGLARDTQYF.

This clone was seen repeatedly, ten times or more. The read is 3 residues too short to cover the CDR3 end, so that end is filled in from the germline J gene. The genes are TRBV5-6 and TRBJ2-3; TRBD1 agrees at 7 bases. This CDR3 has 15 residues. V shed 0 bases, J shed 6 bases, and the junction held 7 bases outside the gene matches. The germline CDR1 and CDR2 sequences are SGHDT and YYEEEE. The covered CDR3 bases are TGTGCCAGCAGCTTGGTGGGACAGTACTTTGATACG. This sequence encodes CASSLVGQYFDT. From start to end, the CDR3 is CASSLVGQYFDTQYF.

This clone was found many times. The read terminates 3 residues ahead of where the CDR3 ends, so the germline J gene completes it. J is TRBJ2-7 and V is TRBV9, with 13 nucleotides matching TRBD2. Trimming removed 0 bases from V and 3 bases from J; junction bases left unmatched: 3. In germline, CDR1 is SGDLS, CDR2 YYNGEE. The CDR3 length is 16 residues. The part of the CDR3 DNA that was read is TGTGCCAGCAGCGTAGGGACTAGCGGGGGATACTACGAG. Its protein is CASSVGTSGGYYE. The CDR3, in full, reads CASSVGTSGGYYEQYF.